The next 29 T cell receptor beta chains were all read from a single sample in a study of identical twins. TCRdb recomputed calls from the 5' RACE reads with MiXCR, one row per CDR3 protein. The top ten clones hold around 1.6% of a sample with about 890,000 distinct CDR3 sequences, roughly an eighth of them seen once. This sample also belongs to another study, concerning yellow fever vaccine responses in identical twins.

The sequenced material came from PBMCs. These receptors came from a woman younger than 35 in good health.

This clonotype showed up just a few times. CDR3 in amino acids: CSVDRDENTGELFF. The DNA for the CDR3 is TGCAGCGTTGACAGGGACGAGAACACCGGGGAGCTGTTTTTT. This chain links TRBV29-1 with TRBJ2-2, with D perhaps TRBD1 or TRBD2 (5 bases each). V was clipped by 3 bases and J by 1 base, with 9 bases between them. Germline lookup yields CDR1 SQVTM and CDR2 ANQGSEA. The CDR3 is 14 residues long.

This clonotype has a handful of counts. The rearrangement uses TRBV24-1 and TRBJ1-5; a weak D match, TRBD1 (5 bases). Germline CDR1 KGHDR, CDR2 SFDVKD. The V end was cut by 9 bases, the J end by 4 bases, with 18 bases between. CDR3 length: 15 residues. CDR3 DNA: TGTGCCACCCAGGGAACCGGGGGTGGAAATCAGCCCCAGCATTTT. This sequence encodes CATQGTGGGNQPQHF.

The rearrangement joins TRBV15 to TRBJ1-1; D is possibly TRBD1 (6 bases). Trimming cost V 6 bases and J 1 base, with 9 bases left between them. Germline values: CDR1 LNHNV, CDR2 YYDKDF (reference sequence). This CDR3 region has 13 residues. CDR3 loop: CATRAQGNTEAFF. CDR3 coding DNA: TGTGCCACCAGGGCACAGGGGAACACTGAAGCTTTCTTT.

The V gene is TRBV18, the J gene TRBJ2-1, with 9 bases that match TRBD1. This CDR3 is 16 amino acids long. V shed 3 bases and J 8 bases; nucleotides not matched to a gene: 11. Germline CDR1 KGHSH, CDR2 LQKENI. The DNA for the CDR3 is TGTGCCAGCTCACCGTCCGACGGACAGGGGTGGGATGAGCAGTTCTTC. It yields the protein CASSPSDGQGWDEQFF.

This clonotype is labeled as medium-sized. The rearrangement links TRBV29-1 to TRBJ1-2; 7 bases align to TRBD1. The V segment lost 5 bases and the J segment 6 bases; nucleotides outside the gene matches: 9. The germline CDR1 and CDR2 sequences are SQVTM and ANQGSEA. This CDR3 contains 13 residues. CDR3 sequence reads: CSVLPGGVHGYTF. For the CDR3, the DNA is TGCAGCGTTCTTCCAGGGGGAGTCCATGGCTACACCTTC.

This clonotype appeared a few times. The chain joins TRBV6-1 to TRBJ1-1, with 9 bases identical to TRBD1. CDR1 and CDR2 (germline): MNHNS, SASEGT. The CDR3 spans 18 residues. J was trimmed by 0 bases and V by 5 bases; bases with no gene match: 13. CDR3 nucleotide sequence: TGTGCCAGCAGTCGTCCGGACAGGGGAAAGCAAATGAACACTGAAGCTTTCTTT. Residues: CASSRPDRGKQMNTEAFF.

This chain joins TRBV12-5 and TRBJ2-1; D remains ambiguous. The CDR3 loop spans 12 amino acids. Deletions cut 1 base from V and 10 bases from J, with 8 bases between. Germline V gene data show CDR1 as LGHNT and CDR2 as FRNRAP. CDR3 DNA sequence: TGTGCTAGTGGTTTGGAATCAGGAGAGCAGTTCTTC. This codes for CASGLESGEQFF.

This clonotype appeared many times. V gene TRBV2 combines with J gene TRBJ2-7, with 10 bases lining up with TRBD2. The CDR3 length is 14 residues. Germline trimming cut 6 bases from V and 5 bases from J; bases unmatched to any gene: 7. Looked up from germline, CDR1 is SNHLY and CDR2 is FYNNEI. CDR3 coding DNA: TGTGCCAGCAGGGGGGGACTAGCGAACCACGAGCAGTACTTC. Translated: CASRGGLANHEQYF.

This clonotype was recorded a few times. This rearrangement joins TRBV10-3 to TRBJ2-1, with 13 nucleotides matching TRBD2. Germline V lookup: CDR1 ENHRY, CDR2 SYGVKD. The junction had 3 bases not matched to a gene; V was cut back by 7 bases and J by 6 bases. The CDR3 runs to 14 residues. The CDR3 nucleotides read TGTGCCATCAAACTAGCGGGAGGGAGCAATGAGCAGTTCTTC. As protein: CAIKLAGGSNEQFF.

In this sample, this clonotype turned up a few times. This chain joins TRBV6-1 and TRBJ2-1; 12 bases match TRBD1. The V gene end was trimmed by 7 bases and the J gene end by 8 bases; junction bases not matched to a gene: 6. Per the germline V gene, CDR1 is MNHNS and CDR2 is SASEGT. This CDR3 contains 14 residues. CDR3 in amino acids: CASTGDRGPDEQFF. CDR3 sequence (DNA): TGTGCCAGCACGGGGGACAGGGGGCCCGATGAGCAGTTCTTC.

The chain has TRBV29-1 and TRBJ2-1; weak D call: TRBD1 (5 bases). Trimming removed 6 bases from V and 3 bases from J, with 12 bases in between. CDR1 SQVTM and CDR2 ANQGSEA come from the germline V gene. The CDR3 is 13 amino acids. In nucleotides, the CDR3 is TGCAGCGTCCCCACAAGGGGCTACAATGAGCAGTTCTTC. Protein: CSVPTRGYNEQFF.

The chain is built from TRBV7-2 and TRBJ2-2; D gene unclear. The CDR3 is made up of 14 amino acids. Trimming took 1 base from V and 7 from J, leaving 10 bases between them. In germline, CDR1 is SGHTA, CDR2 FQGNSA. DNA for the CDR3: TGTGCCAGCAGCTTAGGTCTTTTGGTCGGGGAGCTGTTTTTT. Its translation is CASSLGLLVGELFF.

This chain uses TRBV12-3 or TRBV12-4 with TRBJ2-1, with 7 nucleotides matching TRBD2. This CDR3 comprises 19 residues. With 3 bases clipped from V and 2 bases from J, the junction kept 16 bases outside the gene matches. The CDR3 spells CASSLRLAETKRTYNEQFF. The DNA for the CDR3 is TGTGCCAGCAGTTTGAGGCTAGCGGAAACTAAGCGTACCTACAATGAGCAGTTCTTC.

This clonotype was seen a handful of times. CDR3 sequence: CASSVGGLNTGELFF. The DNA for the CDR3 is TGTGCCAGCAGCGTAGGAGGTCTGAACACCGGGGAGCTGTTTTTT. This chain uses TRBV9 with TRBJ2-2, with no clear D. Germline assignment: CDR1 SGDLS and CDR2 YYNGEE. The V gene lost 0 bases and the J gene lost 1 base, with 7 bases spanning the gap. This CDR3 has 15 residues.

The rearrangement links TRBV7-9 to TRBJ1-2, with a possible D match to TRBD1 (6 bases). The CDR3 loop spans 14 amino acids. The V and J ends lost 5 bases and 8 bases respectively, with 18 bases between them. In germline, CDR1 is SEHNR, CDR2 FQNEAQ (reference sequence). As DNA, the CDR3 is TGTGCCAGCAGCCACCAAGGGGGGGTCGAAGGCTACACCTTC. It codes for CASSHQGGVEGYTF.

The chain joins TRBV27 to TRBJ1-1; 9 bases line up with TRBD1. The CDR3 loop spans 15 amino acids. Unmatched junction bases numbered 7, after V lost 6 bases and J lost 2 bases. Looked up from germline, CDR1 is MNHEY and CDR2 is SMNVEV (reference sequence). The CDR3 reads CASSIQGQGNTEAFF. DNA of the CDR3: TGTGCCAGCAGCATTCAGGGACAGGGTAACACTGAAGCTTTCTTT.

This clonotype was seen many times. The chain carries TRBV12-3 or TRBV12-4 and TRBJ1-1; 8 nucleotides align to TRBD1. This CDR3 is built from 16 residues. The ends lost 0 bases at V and 4 bases at J; junction bases unmatched: 7. For the CDR3, the DNA is TGTGCCAGCAGTTTAGCCCCAGGGGGCGCGGGCACTGAAGCTTTCTTT. This sequence encodes CASSLAPGGAGTEAFF.

The rearrangement joins TRBV2 to TRBJ1-1, with 8 positions matching TRBD1. The CDR3 has 15 residues. The germline CDR1 and CDR2 sequences are SNHLY and FYNNEI. V lost 5 bases, J lost 6 bases, and 11 bases stayed unmatched. The CDR3 DNA is TGTGCCAGCAGTTCCGACAGGGGAATTCTGGCTGAAGCTTTCTTT. Its protein product is CASSSDRGILAEAFF.

This rearrangement joins TRBV12-3 or TRBV12-4 to TRBJ1-1; a possible D gene is TRBD1 (6 bases). V gave up 4 bases and J gave up 3 bases, with 15 bases separating them. The CDR3 has 15 amino acids. In DNA form, the CDR3 reads TGTGCCAGCAGTTCAGCCGGAGGACAGCACACTGAAGCTTTCTTT. Translation: CASSSAGGQHTEAFF.

The chain links TRBV25-1 to TRBJ2-3; 14 positions match TRBD2. Trimming at V came to 5 bases and at J to 5 bases, leaving 6 bases not matched to a gene. The CDR3 runs 16 residues. CDR1 is MGHDK and CDR2 is SYGVNS in the germline V gene. For the CDR3, the DNA is TGTGCCAGCAGTAACCAAGGACTAGCGGGAGGAGATACGCAGTATTTT. Protein product: CASSNQGLAGGDTQYF.

This clonotype was counted between two and nine times. The CDR3 region is CASSLVTGGLTGELFF. DNA of the CDR3: TGTGCCAGCAGCTTGGTAACTGGGGGCCTTACCGGGGAGCTGTTTTTT. V and J are TRBV5-6 and TRBJ2-2, with D tentatively TRBD1 (6 bases). From germline, CDR1 is SGHDT and CDR2 YYEEEE. The CDR3 is 16 amino acids. Trimming took 0 bases from V and 5 from J, leaving 14 bases between them. Based on the CDR3 plus reference TRBV5-6 and TRBJ2-2, the full variable domain is DAGVTQSPTHLIKTRGQQVTLRCSPKSGHDTVSWYQQALGQGPQFIFQYYEEEERQRGNFPDRFSGHQFPNYSSELNVNALLLGDSALYLCASSLVTGGLTGELFFGEGSRLTVL.

This clonotype was seen ten or more times. The rearrangement links TRBV28 to TRBJ1-6; D might be TRBD1 (5 bases). Germline values: CDR1 MDHEN, CDR2 SYDVKM. Trimming pared 2 bases from V and 0 bases from J, leaving 11 bases between. The CDR3 contains 17 residues. The CDR3 coding sequence is TGTGCCAGCAGTTTAGGCCGACAGTACTCCTATAATTCACCCCTCCACTTT. Its translation is CASSLGRQYSYNSPLHF. Full variable domain (outside the CDR3, taken from reference TRBV28 and TRBJ1-6): DVKVTQSSRYLVKRTGEKVFLECVQDMDHENMFWYRQDPGLGLRLIYFSYDVKMKEKGDIPEGYSVSREKKERFSLILESASTNQTSMYLCASSLGRQYSYNSPLHFGNGTRLTVT.

The chain links TRBV19 to TRBJ2-1; maybe TRBD2 (6 bases). Trimming took 9 bases from V and 8 from J, leaving 17 bases between them. The CDR3 loop spans 13 amino acids. The germline V gene has CDR1 LNHDA and CDR2 SQIVND (reference sequence). The CDR3 nucleotides read TGTGCCAGCCGGGACTGGGAAGGGCATGAGCAGTTCTTC. Translated: CASRDWEGHEQFF.

A few counts support this clonotype. This chain joins TRBV6-1 and TRBJ1-6; TRBD1 might be the D (5 bases). This CDR3 comprises 14 residues. The V end lost 5 bases, the J end lost 9 bases, and 14 bases lay between the germline ends. The germline CDR1 and CDR2 sequences are MNHNS and SASEGT. DNA for the CDR3: TGTGCCAGCAGTACGGGCGGGGCGCGTTCACCCCTCCACTTT. This gives the protein CASSTGGARSPLHF.

This clonotype showed up just a few times. This rearrangement joins TRBV24-1 to TRBJ2-1; D is unresolved. The CDR3 runs to 12 residues. CDR1 is KGHDR, CDR2 SFDVKD, per germline. Trimming removed 2 bases from V and 6 bases from J, with 4 bases in between. The CDR3 is CATSDWINEQFF. The CDR3 DNA reads TGTGCCACCAGTGATTGGATCAATGAGCAGTTCTTC.

This clonotype was seen a few times. This chain connects TRBV12-3 or TRBV12-4 to TRBJ1-4, with D uncertain. This CDR3 has 17 residues. Trimming took off 3 bases at V and 8 bases at J, with 22 bases between the two ends. The CDR3 protein is CASSFDPGRRLREKLFF. The CDR3 nucleotides are TGTGCCAGCAGTTTTGACCCCGGACGGAGGTTAAGGGAAAAACTGTTTTTT.

Only a few counts were recorded for this clonotype. The rearrangement links TRBV6-2 or TRBV6-3 to TRBJ1-1, with TRBD1 identical over 9 bases. The CDR3 spans 16 residues. With 7 bases clipped from V and 1 base from J, the junction kept 10 bases outside the gene matches. Germline CDR1 and CDR2: MNHEY and SVGEGT. CDR3 amino acids: CASTIGTGFANTEAFF. The DNA of the CDR3 is TGTGCCAGCACCATCGGGACAGGGTTTGCGAACACTGAAGCTTTCTTT.

The chain joins TRBV24-1 to TRBJ2-1, with 12 nucleotides matching TRBD2. Germline loops: CDR1 KGHDR, CDR2 SFDVKD. This CDR3 is 15 amino acids long. The trim removed 3 bases at V and 6 bases at J, leaving 2 bases unmatched. The CDR3 loop is CATSDPSGRANEQFF. CDR3 nucleotides: TGTGCCACCAGTGATCCTAGCGGGAGGGCCAATGAGCAGTTCTTC.

This clonotype appeared many times. The chain recombines TRBV11-2 with TRBJ1-4, with D uncertain. CDR3 length: 19 residues. Germline loops: CDR1 SGHAT, CDR2 FQNNGV. The germline V and J ends were trimmed by 2 bases and 0 bases, with 19 bases remaining between them. Here the CDR3 reads CASSLHFRGPHATNEKLFF. For the CDR3, the DNA is TGTGCCAGCAGCTTACATTTTAGAGGACCTCATGCAACTAATGAAAAACTGTTTTTT.